Sequencing of this TCR beta chain was carried out in a study of CD8 T cells in ankylosing spondylitis (dated by TCRdb to the late 2010s). Describing the broader study: T cell receptor beta repertoires were profiled in healthy donors and ankylosing spondylitis patients so that disease-linked TCR variants could be found. The whole study cohort included over a hundred healthy donors and 20 to 30 ankylosing spondylitis patients. Peripheral blood samples were taken, and synovial fluid was additionally collected from ankylosing spondylitis patients.

A note on this clonotype: This receptor's antigen is unknown. Nothing much larger sits one base from this clone, and base qualities are not available.

Instrument on record: Illumina HiSeq 2500. Quantitative 5'-RACE with molecular barcodes was the method used to prepare the TCR beta libraries. For the original study's pipeline: Disease-linked TCR variants were identified with a new computational method built on a probabilistic model of VDJ rearrangement. TCRdb reanalyzed the raw reads on its own, using fastp at Q25 for trimming and MiXCR for clone calling, and kept in-frame beta chains. When rows share a CDR3 protein, they turn into one entry using the most common DNA and genes. For this entry, the V and J calls and clone size follow TCRdb and not the study's own pipeline. The sample table lists about 420,000 distinct CDR3 sequences, under 25% of them with a count of one. Jointly, the top ten make up approximately 16% of the sample. What the research found in general, with its limitations: Some motif variants had previously been reported in the synovial fluid and blood of reactive arthritis patients, which suggests shared mechanisms of disease initiation. The disease-linked clones showed a CD8+ phenotype and occurred at relatively low frequencies in peripheral blood. According to the report, matched synovial fluid samples from ankylosing spondylitis patients were significantly enriched for the disease-linked clones. Blood from ankylosing spondylitis patients appeared to be characterized by a TCR beta motif composed of several highly homologous amino acid variants.

The sequencing input was blood, either unsorted or a sorted T cell fraction (not recorded which). The TCR comes from a male donor with ankylosing spondylitis.

The bases are TGTGCCACCAGCAGAGATTACCAGGGGGCGCGTTATGGCTACACCTTC. Protein translation: CATSRDYQGARYGYTF. Here the chain combines TRBV15 and TRBJ1-2, and 8 junction bases match TRBD1. The CDR3 spans 16 residues, from the cysteine through the phenylalanine. The kept DNA is CDR3 alone, 48 bases in frame from the first base. The germline V end is reduced by 0 bases and the J end by 5 bases; junction bases left unmatched: 8. CDR1 and CDR2 were assigned from the germline V gene (reference sequence) as LNHNV and YYDKDF.